The next 3 T cell receptor beta chains were all read from a single sample in a study of CD8 T cells in ankylosing spondylitis listed by TCRdb under 2017. Library preparation employed 5' RACE. The data were produced on an Illumina HiSeq 2500. TCRdb reran the public reads through fastp at Q25 and MiXCR, keeping productive beta chains. CDR3 protein sequences are deduplicated, and each keeps its most common genes and DNA. The sample records about 240,000 distinct CDR3 sequences, 8% to 9.5% of which are singletons. About 6.5% of the sample rests with the top ten. Sequenced material: blood, either unsorted or a sorted T cell fraction (not recorded which). These receptor sequences come from a male donor with ankylosing spondylitis or in good health (not recorded which).

This clonotype was seen ten or more times. The chain carries TRBV20-1 and TRBJ2-5; TRBD1 matches 9 bases. Per germline, CDR1 DFQATT and CDR2 SNEGSKA (reference sequence). Unmatched junction bases numbered 7, after V lost 6 bases and J lost 8 bases. The CDR3 totals 12 residues. Written as DNA, the CDR3 is TGCAGTGCCCCCGGGACAGGGCCAACCCAGTACTTC. Protein product: CSAPGTGPTQYF.

In this sample, this clonotype turned up many times. The chain recombines TRBV4-3 with TRBJ2-7; 7 bases agree with TRBD2. Germline CDR1 is LGHNA and CDR2 is YSLEER. Losses at the gene ends were 2 bases for V and 0 bases for J; bases not matched to a gene: 10. The CDR3 is 17 residues long. The CDR3 DNA sequence: TGCGCCAGCAGCCAATCGAGATGGCCTAGCGGCTCCTACGAGCAGTACTTC. Translated, it gives CASSQSRWPSGSYEQYF.

This clonotype was counted at least ten times. The genes are TRBV27 and TRBJ2-1; 8 nucleotides match TRBD1. The CDR3 runs 15 residues. CDR1 MNHEY and CDR2 SMNVEV come from the germline V gene (reference sequence). With 0 bases clipped from V and 7 bases from J, the junction kept 5 bases outside the gene matches. This chain's CDR3 is CASSLSNGQGNEQFF. The CDR3, as DNA: TGTGCCAGCAGTTTATCGAATGGACAGGGTAATGAGCAGTTCTTC.